This TCR beta chain appears in the sequencing data of a study of blood T cell repertoires in COVID-19. Overall study: Material from acute and convalescent COVID-19 was sourced from the United States, Italy and Spain. T cells, B-cell-depleted T cells, or PBMCs supplied cDNA or gDNA.

The CDR3 length is 13 residues. V lost 2 bases and J lost 10, with 10 bases in between. CDR1 and CDR2 (germline): SGHTS, YDEGEE. As originally analysed: Reference gene primer amplification gave estimated nucleated cell counts. This table comes from immunoSEQ multiplex PCR, and its TCRdb copy is limited to in-frame clones, with some not included. Clone size and V and J calls were adopted from that table, with D and trimming inferred from the DNA. The table includes over 50,000 clones, around 86% detected once. The V gene is TRBV5-8, the J gene TRBJ1-6, with D possibly matching TRBD1 (6 bases). The receptor was isolated from a middle-aged man with active COVID-19. The specimen sequenced was peripheral blood. The CDR3 DNA follows: TGTGCCAGCAGCTTTAACAGGGCCTCACCCCTCCACTTT. This codes for CASSFNRASPLHF. Together with reference TRBV5-8 and TRBJ1-6, the CDR3 gives the full variable domain: EAGVTQSPTHLIKTRGQQATLRCSPISGHTSVYWYQQALGLGLQFLLWYDEGEERNRGNFPPRFSGRQFPNYSSELNVNALELEDSALYLCASSFNRASPLHFGNGTRLTVT.